The 32 T cell receptor beta chains listed next were all sequenced from one sample in a study of human thymus T cells (dated by TCRdb to 2019 to 2021). Thymus tissue was obtained as surgical resects removed during corrective cardiac surgery. The method behind the library was the immunoSEQ multiplex PCR assay. TCRdb carries this immuneACCESS record with in-frame sequences only. Its versions omit some clonotypes, under half of them owing to an unresolved V gene in the studies checked, with the rest unexplained. Across this sample there are roughly 130,000 clones, with about 94% seen only once. Of the sample, around 0.025% is held by the ten largest clones. Sequencing was performed on thymus tissue. Source of these receptors: a boy in the first two years of life with a congenital heart defect but otherwise immunologically healthy.

The chain joins TRBV4-2 to TRBJ2-7; no definite D call. The CDR3 consists of 18 residues. Trimming took off 0 bases at V and 0 bases at J, with 18 bases between the two ends. Germline CDR1 is LGHNA and CDR2 is YNFKEQ. The CDR3 loop is CASSQDLPPRPISYEQYF. The CDR3 DNA is TGTGCCAGCAGCCAAGATTTACCCCCCAGACCGATCTCCTACGAGCAGTACTTC.

This chain links TRBV10-3 with TRBJ2-1; no reliable D call. Per germline, CDR1 ENHRY and CDR2 SYGVKD. V lost 4 bases, J lost 15 bases, and 19 bases lay in between. The CDR3 runs to 13 residues. For the CDR3, the DNA is TGTGCCATCAGTGTGTTACCTGAGCAGACTCGGTTCTTC. Translating it yields CAISVLPEQTRFF.

The chain combines TRBV5-1 with TRBJ2-5; possibly TRBD1 for D (6 bases). Trimming removed 5 bases from V and 5 bases from J, with 10 bases in between. Germline V gene lookup returns CDR1 SGHRS and CDR2 YFSETQ. The CDR3 contains 12 residues. CDR3 in DNA: TGCGCCAGCAGTTCAACAGGGGAGACCCAGTACTTC. Protein sequence: CASSSTGETQYF.

The chain employs TRBV13 and TRBJ2-2; TRBD2 matches 7 bases. Trimming removed 5 bases from V and 4 bases from J; junction bases left unmatched: 10. CDR1 is PRHDT and CDR2 is FYEKMQ in the germline V gene (reference sequence). This CDR3 has 16 residues. CDR3 residues: CASSPMSGVSTGELFF. CDR3 in DNA: TGTGCCAGCAGCCCGATGAGCGGGGTTTCCACCGGGGAGCTGTTTTTT.

This sequence joins TRBV28 and TRBJ2-7; the match to TRBD2 covers 10 bases. Losses at the gene ends were 6 bases for V and 2 bases for J; bases not matched to a gene: 7. CDR3 length equals 15 residues. Germline V gives CDR1 MDHEN, CDR2 SYDVKM. In nucleotides, the CDR3 is TGTGCCAGCAGGAGTAGCGGGGGGCCCACCTACGAGCAGTACTTC. Amino acids: CASRSSGGPTYEQYF.

Comment on this clone: The germline gene is not matched at one end of the junction; a read error may be the cause. The rearrangement uses TRBV10-3 and TRBJ2-1, with 9 bases that match TRBD2. The CDR3 totals 14 residues. Germline-derived CDR1 and CDR2 are ENHRY and SYGVKD. As DNA, the CDR3 is TGTGCCATCGGTGAGACTAGCGGATACAATGAGCAGTTCTTC. Translating it yields CAIGETSGYNEQFF.

This chain connects TRBV5-6 to TRBJ1-5; TRBD1 matches 8 bases. The CDR3 sequence is 16 residues long. Germline values: CDR1 SGHDT, CDR2 YYEEEE. J lost 3 bases, V lost 4 bases, and 9 bases had no gene match. This chain's CDR3 is CASSVQGGLNNQPQHF. The CDR3 coding sequence is TGTGCCAGCAGCGTACAGGGGGGTCTTAACAATCAGCCCCAGCATTTT.

This chain uses TRBV11-3 with TRBJ1-1; the D is unclear. CDR1 SGHNT and CDR2 YENEEA come from the germline V gene. The CDR3 runs to 13 residues. V lost 5 bases to trimming and J lost 0 bases, with 7 bases between them. Here the CDR3 reads CASSPSVNTEAFF. The DNA for the CDR3 is TGTGCCAGCAGCCCCTCAGTGAACACTGAAGCTTTCTTT.

The chain combines TRBV5-1 with TRBJ1-3; no clear D. CDR1 and CDR2 (germline): SGHRS, YFSETQ. This CDR3 comprises 16 residues. With 3 bases removed from V and 4 bases from J, the gap between germline ends came to 17 bases. CDR3 coding DNA: TGCGCCAGCAGCTCCCTCGGAGCAGACTCAGGAAACACCATATATTTT. Its translation: CASSSLGADSGNTIYF.

This chain connects TRBV7-2 to TRBJ1-6; D is unresolved. Germline V gene data show CDR1 as SGHTA and CDR2 as FQGNSA. CDR3 size: 14 residues. V lost 3 bases to trimming and J lost 6 bases, with 9 bases between them. The CDR3 nucleotides read TGTGCCAGCAGCTTTTCCATATTTAATTCACCCCTCCACTTT. It specifies CASSFSIFNSPLHF. Full variable domain (missing parts from reference TRBV7-2 and TRBJ1-6): GAGVSQSPSNKVTEKGKDVELRCDPISGHTALYWYRQSLGQGLEFLIYFQGNSAPDKSGLPSDRFSAERTGGSVSTLTIQRTQQEDSAVYLCASSFSIFNSPLHFGNGTRLTVT.

The CDR3 DNA sequence: TGTGCCATCAGTGTTTCCGGGACAGACTCTGGAAACACCATATATTTT. Residues: CAISVSGTDSGNTIYF. This chain links TRBV10-3 with TRBJ1-3; 7 bases are a match to TRBD1. V shed 4 bases and J 0 bases; nucleotides not matched to a gene: 6. The CDR3 loop spans 16 amino acids. The germline V gene has CDR1 ENHRY and CDR2 SYGVKD.

This clone occurred once. This rearrangement joins TRBV11-2 to TRBJ2-3, with 9 bases fitting TRBD2. Germline V gives CDR1 SGHAT, CDR2 FQNNGV. V trimming: 2 bases; J trimming: 4 bases; junction bases outside the gene matches: 4. This CDR3 is built from 15 residues. CDR3: CASSLLSGGPDTQYF. CDR3 sequence (DNA): TGTGCCAGCAGCTTATTAAGCGGGGGGCCAGATACGCAGTATTTT.

This chain uses TRBV28 with TRBJ2-2; 7 bases agree with TRBD2. Germline CDR1 and CDR2: MDHEN and SYDVKM. CDR3 length equals 15 residues. J lost 6 bases, V lost 4 bases, and 8 bases had no gene match. The CDR3 is CASSCRRGCSGELFF. The CDR3 DNA reads TGTGCCAGCAGTTGCAGGCGGGGGTGCTCCGGGGAGCTGTTTTTT.

This chain uses TRBV4-1 with TRBJ2-3; D may be TRBD2 (5 bases). CDR1 and CDR2 (germline): MGHRA, YSYEKL. V was cut by 1 base and J by 2 bases, with 10 bases left in between. The CDR3 loop spans 15 amino acids. For the CDR3, the DNA is TGCGCCAGCAGCCAAGCGGGATCAAACACAGATACGCAGTATTTT. Protein product: CASSQAGSNTDTQYF.

The chain links TRBV11-3 to TRBJ1-2; D is uncertain. Germline V gives CDR1 SGHNT, CDR2 YENEEA. The CDR3 runs 13 residues. V gave up 6 bases and J gave up 1 base, with 9 bases separating them. CDR3 nucleotides: TGTGCCAGCAGGTCCCAAGGTAACTATGGCTACACCTTC. This gives the protein CASRSQGNYGYTF.

This chain uses TRBV4-3 with TRBJ1-1; 11 bases match TRBD1. Germline CDR1 reads LGHNA; CDR2 reads YSLEER. V lost 0 bases and J lost 4; bases outside the gene matches: 4. The CDR3 spans 16 residues. The CDR3 sequence is CASSQDLGTGGTEAFF. As DNA, the CDR3 is TGCGCCAGCAGCCAAGATCTTGGGACAGGGGGCACTGAAGCTTTCTTT.

The gene calls are TRBV10-2 and TRBJ1-2; a weak D match, TRBD1 (5 bases). The germline V gene has CDR1 WSHSY and CDR2 SAAADI. The CDR3 contains 12 residues. Trimming pared 7 bases from V and 5 bases from J, leaving 11 bases between. The CDR3 here is CASNDSSYGYTF. The CDR3 DNA reads TGCGCCAGCAACGACAGTAGTTATGGCTACACCTTC.

This chain joins TRBV2 and TRBJ2-5; 9 bases fit TRBD2. CDR3 length: 14 amino acids. Germline trimming cut 7 bases from V and 2 bases from J; bases unmatched to any gene: 5. The germline gives CDR1 SNHLY, CDR2 FYNNEI. The CDR3 region has the DNA TGTGCCAGCATCGGGGCGGGAGGGCAAGAGACCCAGTACTTC. Amino acid sequence: CASIGAGGQETQYF.

The chain links TRBV2 to TRBJ2-3; TRBD2 aligns across 8 bases. Unmatched junction bases numbered 8, after V lost 6 bases and J lost 3 bases. Germline V gene data show CDR1 as SNHLY and CDR2 as FYNNEI. The CDR3 runs to 15 residues. The CDR3 reads CASSILAGSTDTQYF. CDR3 coding DNA: TGTGCCAGCAGCATTCTAGCGGGTTCGACAGATACGCAGTATTTT.

This sequence joins TRBV4-1 and TRBJ2-5; perhaps D is TRBD1 or TRBD2 (5 bases each). V lost 8 bases, J lost 4 bases, and 8 bases lay in between. This CDR3 contains 11 residues. Germline V gives CDR1 MGHRA, CDR2 YSYEKL. The CDR3 DNA is TGCGCCAGCTCCGGGGCAGAGACCCAGTACTTC. It encodes CASSGAETQYF.

The chain has TRBV27 and TRBJ2-3; D unresolved. Germline-derived CDR1 and CDR2 are MNHEY and SMNVEV (reference sequence). V was shortened by 9 bases and J by 4 bases, with 11 bases between the two germline ends. This CDR3 is built from 12 residues. The chain's CDR3 is CASRQAADTQYF. The CDR3 DNA reads TGTGCCAGTCGCCAGGCGGCAGATACGCAGTATTTT.

The chain couples TRBV5-6 to TRBJ1-5; 7 bases are a match to TRBD1. The CDR3 runs to 14 residues. V shed 4 bases, J shed 3 bases, and the junction held 4 bases outside the gene matches. Germline V gene sequence: CDR1 SGHDT, CDR2 YYEEEE. The CDR3 loop reads CASSAGQHNQPQHF. The DNA of the CDR3 is TGTGCCAGCAGCGCGGGACAGCACAATCAGCCCCAGCATTTT.

This clone was counted a single time. This chain connects TRBV4-2 to TRBJ1-3, with TRBD1 as a possible D gene (6 bases). Germline CDR1 reads LGHNA; CDR2 reads YNFKEQ. The CDR3 is 15 residues long. With 0 bases removed from V and 4 bases from J, the gap between germline ends came to 10 bases. The CDR3 bases are TGTGCCAGCAGCCAAGAGGAGGACAGAGGAAACACCATATATTTT. It specifies CASSQEEDRGNTIYF.

This chain uses TRBV18 with TRBJ2-5, with unresolved D. Trimming took off 1 base at V and 3 bases at J, with 15 bases between the two ends. Germline V gene sequence: CDR1 KGHSH, CDR2 LQKENI. The CDR3 has 16 residues. In DNA form, the CDR3 reads TGTGCCAGCTCACCACAGAGACGGCCATGGAAAGAGACCCAGTACTTC. Its protein product is CASSPQRRPWKETQYF.

J is TRBJ2-7 and V is TRBV4-2; 9 bases are a match to TRBD2. The CDR3 totals 19 residues. The V gene's germline CDR1 is LGHNA and CDR2 YNFKEQ. Trimming at V came to 3 bases and at J to 0 bases, leaving 15 bases not matched to a gene. DNA of the CDR3: TGTGCCAGCAGCCACCTAAAGTCAAGAAGCGGGGGGCCCTCCTACGAGCAGTACTTC. Residues: CASSHLKSRSGGPSYEQYF.

This sequence joins TRBV30 and TRBJ1-3; possible D gene TRBD1, 6 bases. This CDR3 comprises 14 residues. The V end lost 2 bases, the J end lost 2 bases, and 10 bases lay between the germline ends. Germline V gives CDR1 GTSNPN, CDR2 SVGIG (reference sequence). The CDR3 region has the DNA TGTGCCTGGAGTTCCCGGGACACTGGAAACACCATATATTTT. This gives the protein CAWSSRDTGNTIYF.

The gene calls are TRBV28 and TRBJ2-2, with 11 bases aligning to TRBD1. Germline-derived CDR1 and CDR2 are MDHEN and SYDVKM. This CDR3 contains 15 residues. The junction had 5 bases not matched to a gene; V was cut back by 5 bases and J by 6 bases. The CDR3 region has the DNA TGTGCCAGCAGTCCGGGGACAGGGGGTGCCGGGGAGCTGTTTTTT. Amino acids: CASSPGTGGAGELFF.

The CDR3 sequence: CASSLAPGEVIEAFF. The CDR3 DNA is TGTGCCAGCAGCTTAGCGCCCGGGGAGGTGATAGAAGCTTTCTTT. This chain uses TRBV7-9 with TRBJ1-1; D is unresolved. The CDR3 extends over 15 amino acids. In germline, CDR1 is SEHNR, CDR2 FQNEAQ (reference sequence). The V gene lost 0 bases and the J gene lost 8 bases, with 16 bases spanning the gap.

This chain uses TRBV4-2 with TRBJ2-2, with D perhaps TRBD1 (6 bases). Per germline, CDR1 LGHNA and CDR2 YNFKEQ. The CDR3 is made up of 17 amino acids. Trimming stripped 5 bases from V and 8 bases from J, with 24 bases between. CDR3 in DNA: TGTGCCAGCAGCAACACGGGCAGGGGTTTAGAAATTGGGGAGCTGTTTTTT. Translation gives CASSNTGRGLEIGELFF.

The chain couples TRBV2 to TRBJ1-4, with D unclear. Germline V gene lookup returns CDR1 SNHLY and CDR2 FYNNEI. Trimming cost V 1 base and J 6 bases, with 6 bases left between them. This CDR3 has 13 residues. The DNA of the CDR3 is TGTGCCAGCAGTGAAGAAAATCATGAAAAACTGTTTTTT. This gives the protein CASSEENHEKLFF.

The chain combines TRBV10-3 with TRBJ1-1, with D possibly TRBD1 on 6 matching bases. V lost 1 base and J 3 bases, leaving 21 bases between the germline ends. This CDR3 comprises 18 residues. Germline V gives CDR1 ENHRY, CDR2 SYGVKD. Here the CDR3 reads CAISELGVQGKADTEAFF. CDR3 sequence (DNA): TGTGCCATCAGTGAGTTGGGGGTTCAGGGGAAGGCGGACACTGAAGCTTTCTTT.

The rearrangement links TRBV4-1 to TRBJ2-3; 9 bases fit TRBD2. Germline lookup yields CDR1 MGHRA and CDR2 YSYEKL. Trimming at V came to 1 base and at J to 2 bases, leaving 19 bases not matched to a gene. CDR3 length: 21 residues. The CDR3 DNA reads TGCGCCAGCAGCCAAGTCTTTCTAGGATACGCTAGCGGGGTATCCACAGATACGCAGTATTTT. Translated: CASSQVFLGYASGVSTDTQYF.